A selection of T cell receptor beta chains follows, all from one sample in a study of glioma-infiltrating T cells after dendritic cell vaccination. Profiling relied on immunoSEQ multiplex PCR, and the TCRdb table lists in-frame clones only, not all of them. The sample shows approximately 46,000 clones, about 88% of them seen only once. The input for sequencing was blood, taken after dendritic cell vaccination. Receptors were obtained from a human donor with glioblastoma. CDR3s include the opening cysteine and the closing phenylalanine or tryptophan. The order of the fields is V gene, clone size, D gene, J gene, CDR3 protein, CDR3 DNA. A D gene is named only where the DNA matches it firmly. Size tells how often a clone was seen (once, few, many) or the class of an expanded clone, and some rows leave it out.

>TRBV27|-|TRBD2|TRBJ2-1
CASSLIASGSSNEQFF
TGTGCCAGCAGTTTGATTGCTAGCGGGAGTTCGAATGAGCAGTTCTTC
>TRBV30|once|-|TRBJ1-1
CAWSSTTGTEAFF
TGTGCCTGGAGTTCGACGACGGGCACTGAAGCTTTCTTT
>TRBV5-1|-|TRBD2|TRBJ2-3
CASSLGTSGGTDTQYF
TGCGCCAGCAGCTTGGGGACTAGCGGGGGCACAGATACGCAGTATTTT
>TRBV7-6|-|TRBD2|TRBJ2-3
CASSPSTSVRAPDTQYF
TGTGCCAGCAGCCCATCGACTAGCGTGCGGGCCCCAGATACGCAGTATTTT
>TRBV5-4|-|TRBD1|TRBJ2-7
CASSLGQGPVEQYF
TGTGCCAGCAGCTTGGGACAGGGGCCCGTCGAGCAGTACTTC
>TRBV28|-|TRBD2|TRBJ2-5
CASAKLAGEGETQYF
TGTGCCAGCGCCAAACTAGCGGGAGAGGGAGAGACCCAGTACTTC
>TRBV28|-|TRBD1|TRBJ2-6
CASSHPGTGVTGANVLTF
TGTGCCAGCAGTCATCCCGGGACAGGGGTGACTGGGGCCAACGTCCTGACTTTC
>TRBV11-2|-|-|TRBJ1-4
CASSLGGVGEKLFF
TGTGCCAGCAGCTTAGGGGGCGTTGGTGAAAAACTGTTTTTT
>TRBV27|-|TRBD1|TRBJ1-1
CASSSQQGARTEAFF
TGTGCCAGCAGTTCGCAACAGGGGGCCAGAACTGAAGCTTTCTTT
>TRBV28|-|TRBD2|TRBJ2-7
CASSIGLAGGEQYF
TGTGCCAGCAGTATAGGACTAGCGGGAGGCGAGCAGTACTTC
>TRBV7-2|-|TRBD1|TRBJ2-7
CASSLVGTGTNEQYF
TGTGCCAGCAGCTTAGTCGGGACAGGGACGAACGAGCAGTACTTC
>TRBV9|-|-|TRBJ2-7
CASSATRGSTSYEQYF
TGTGCCAGCAGCGCCACCCGAGGTTCCACCTCCTACGAGCAGTACTTC
>TRBV10-3|-|TRBD1|TRBJ1-1
CAISVSTGATEAFF
TGTGCCATCAGTGTCTCGACAGGGGCCACTGAAGCTTTCTTT
>TRBV4-3|once|-|TRBJ2-1
CASSQDSIRGEQFF
TGCGCCAGCAGCCAAGATAGTATCAGAGGTGAGCAGTTCTTC
>TRBV7-9|-|TRBD2|TRBJ2-1
CASSLAAGVHEQFF
TGTGCCAGCAGCTTAGCAGCGGGAGTACATGAGCAGTTCTTC
>TRBV25-1|-|-|TRBJ1-1
CASIAGMNTEAFF
TGTGCCAGCATAGCGGGAATGAACACTGAAGCTTTCTTT
>TRBV19|-|-|TRBJ1-5
CASNPDRLSNQPQHF
TGTGCCAGTAATCCTGACAGACTTAGCAATCAGCCCCAGCATTTT
>TRBV6-1|-|TRBD1|TRBJ2-1
CASSEMQGVNEQFF
TGTGCCAGCAGTGAGATGCAGGGGGTAAATGAGCAGTTCTTC
>TRBV11-1|-|-|TRBJ2-7
CASSLDRTEAYEQYF
TGTGCCAGCAGCTTAGATAGGACAGAAGCCTACGAGCAGTACTTC
>TRBV28|-|-|TRBJ1-2
CASLEGGANGYTF
TGTGCCAGCCTGGAAGGAGGGGCGAATGGCTACACCTTC
>TRBV19|few|TRBD2|TRBJ2-7
CASSPSGSPYEQYF
TGTGCCAGTAGCCCTAGCGGGAGTCCCTACGAGCAGTACTTC
>TRBV25-1|-|-|TRBJ2-2
CASSPRTGGELFF
TGTGCCAGCAGTCCACGCACAGGGGGGGAGCTGTTTTTT
>TRBV27|-|-|TRBJ1-1
CASSQTQQNTEAFF
TGTGCCAGCAGCCAGACACAGCAGAACACTGAAGCTTTCTTT
>TRBV27|-|-|TRBJ1-2
CASSFGQTYGYTF
TGTGCCAGCAGTTTTGGACAAACCTATGGCTACACCTTC
>TRBV28|-|TRBD2|TRBJ2-7
CASSPSGLAGPPESYEQYF
TGTGCCAGCAGTCCATCGGGACTAGCGGGACCCCCAGAAAGCTACGAGCAGTACTTC
>TRBV4-3|-|TRBD1|TRBJ1-1
CASSQGQGYGLGTEAFF
TGCGCCAGCAGCCAAGGACAGGGGTACGGGCTGGGCACTGAAGCTTTCTTT
>TRBV28|few|-|TRBJ1-3
CASSLYPTPGNTIYF
TGTGCCAGCAGTTTATACCCTACCCCCGGAAACACCATATATTTT
>TRBV11-2|-|TRBD1|TRBJ2-7
CASSSDRASYEQYF
TGTGCCAGCAGCTCCGACAGGGCCTCCTACGAGCAGTACTTC
>TRBV14|-|TRBD1|TRBJ2-3
CASSRRTGVQIDTQYF
TGTGCCAGCAGCCGACGAACAGGGGTTCAGATAGATACGCAGTATTTT
>TRBV7-2|few|TRBD2|TRBJ2-5
CASRPGLAGQETQYF
TGTGCCAGCAGACCCGGACTAGCGGGTCAAGAGACCCAGTACTTC
>TRBV5-6|once|-|TRBJ2-5
CASSWRPVETQYF
TGTGCCAGCAGCTGGAGACCGGTGGAGACCCAGTACTTC
>TRBV6-6|few|-|TRBJ1-2
CASSYGTVYGYTF
TGTGCCAGCAGTTATGGAACAGTCTATGGCTACACCTTC
>TRBV28|once|TRBD1|TRBJ1-1
CASRLGQMNTEAFF
TGTGCCAGCAGATTGGGACAGATGAACACTGAAGCTTTCTTT
>TRBV4-2|-|TRBD1|TRBJ1-5
CASSQTGMGNQPQHF
TGTGCCAGCAGTCAGACAGGGATGGGCAATCAGCCCCAGCATTTT
>TRBV28|-|TRBD1|TRBJ1-2
CASREVGDRPRYGYTF
TGTGCCAGCAGAGAAGTAGGGGACAGGCCCCGTTATGGCTACACCTTC
>TRBV10-3|-|-|TRBJ2-1
CAIGSGENNEQFF
TGTGCCATCGGCAGCGGAGAGAACAATGAGCAGTTCTTC
>TRBV19|-|-|TRBJ2-3
CASTLGQNPNPTDTQYF
TGTGCCAGTACCCTAGGACAGAATCCCAATCCCACAGATACGCAGTATTTT
>TRBV6-5|-|-|TRBJ1-1
CASGYQGVGAFF
TGTGCCAGCGGCTATCAAGGAGTGGGAGCTTTCTTT
>TRBV5-4|-|TRBD2|TRBJ2-1
CASSHPRTSGREDNEQFF
TGTGCCAGCAGCCACCCCCGGACTAGCGGGAGGGAAGACAATGAGCAGTTCTTC
>TRBV7-8|-|-|TRBJ2-1
CASSLYRVHNEQFF
TGTGCCAGCAGCTTATACCGGGTCCACAATGAGCAGTTCTTC
>TRBV28|-|-|TRBJ1-5
CASSSLPVGALAHF
TGTGCCAGCAGTTCCCTTCCCGTGGGAGCCCTGGCCCATTTT
>TRBV4-1|-|TRBD1|TRBJ1-4
CASSPGTADKGEKLFF
TGCGCCAGCAGCCCGGGGACAGCCGACAAGGGTGAAAAACTGTTTTTT
>TRBV18|-|-|TRBJ2-7
CASSPVRVGGGPYEQYF
TGTGCCAGCTCACCCGTCCGGGTAGGGGGAGGGCCCTACGAGCAGTACTTC
>TRBV13|-|TRBD1|TRBJ2-1
CASSPTDRYNEQFF
TGTGCCAGCAGCCCCACGGACAGGTACAATGAGCAGTTCTTC
>TRBV28|-|-|TRBJ1-5
CASSFAGGAYQPQHF
TGTGCCAGCAGTTTCGCGGGGGGTGCATATCAGCCCCAGCATTTT
>TRBV7-2|-|-|TRBJ2-3
CASSLAADTQYF
TGTGCCAGCAGCTTAGCCGCAGATACGCAGTATTTT
>TRBV10-3|-|-|TRBJ2-3
CAISEYDRNLSTDTQYF
TGTGCCATCAGTGAGTATGACAGAAACCTAAGCACAGATACGCAGTATTTT
>TRBV7-2|-|-|TRBJ1-3
CASSTGPFSGNTIYF
TGTGCCAGCAGCACAGGGCCCTTCTCTGGAAACACCATATATTTT
>TRBV7-8|-|TRBD2|TRBJ2-3
CASSLDASGRSDTQYF
TGTGCCAGCAGCTTAGATGCTAGCGGGAGGTCAGATACGCAGTATTTT
>TRBV11-2|medium-sized|-|TRBJ1-1
CASSLERYTEAFF
TGTGCCAGCAGCTTAGAGCGGTACACTGAAGCTTTCTTT
>TRBV4-1|-|TRBD2|TRBJ2-3
CASSQSGTSGRGWSTDTQYF
TGCGCCAGCAGCCAGTCCGGGACTAGCGGGAGAGGTTGGAGCACAGATACGCAGTATTTT
>TRBV5-1|-|-|TRBJ2-5
CASSRERETQYF
TGCGCCAGCAGTCGGGAGCGAGAGACCCAGTACTTC
>TRBV4-1|once|TRBD2|TRBJ2-2
CASSHTTWTSGRGNTGELFF
TGCGCCAGCAGCCATACTACTTGGACTAGCGGGAGAGGGAACACCGGGGAGCTGTTTTTT
>TRBV5-4|-|-|TRBJ1-1
CASSTLQGGVDKAFF
TGTGCCAGCAGTACCCTCCAAGGGGGAGTCGATAAAGCTTTCTTT
>TRBV6-6|-|-|TRBJ1-2
CASSYSTSGVGGGYTF
TGTGCCAGCAGTTACTCGACTTCAGGGGTGGGTGGTGGCTACACCTTC
>TRBV7-8|-|-|TRBJ1-2
CASSLGGYGYTF
TGTGCCAGCAGCTTAGGAGGGTACGGCTACACCTTC